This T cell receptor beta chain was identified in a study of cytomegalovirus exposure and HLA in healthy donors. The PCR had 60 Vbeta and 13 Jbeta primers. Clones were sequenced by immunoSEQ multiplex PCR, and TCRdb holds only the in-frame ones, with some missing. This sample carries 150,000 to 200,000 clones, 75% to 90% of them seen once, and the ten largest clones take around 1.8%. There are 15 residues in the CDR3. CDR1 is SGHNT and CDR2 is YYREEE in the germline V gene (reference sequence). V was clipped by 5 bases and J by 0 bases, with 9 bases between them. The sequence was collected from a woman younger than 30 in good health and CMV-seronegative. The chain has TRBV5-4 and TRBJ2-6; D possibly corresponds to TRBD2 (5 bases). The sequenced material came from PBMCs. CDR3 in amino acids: CASSLDYSGANVLTF. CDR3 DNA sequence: TGTGCCAGCAGTCTCGACTACTCTGGGGCCAACGTCCTGACTTTC.